These 23 T cell receptor beta chains share one sample of origin, sequenced in a study of identical twins. TCRdb reanalysed the 5' RACE reads using MiXCR and keeps one entry per CDR3 protein. The repertoire holds around 670,000 distinct CDR3 sequences, with around 5.7% as singletons. The sequencing input was naive T cells sorted from blood. These receptors originate from a man aged 18 to 30 in good health.

This clonotype was counted between two and nine times. The CDR3 nucleotides read TGCGCCAGCACCGGTGGCGGGGTCGGACCCTACGAGCAGTACTTC. Its protein is CASTGGGVGPYEQYF. The chain is built from TRBV5-1 and TRBJ2-7; possibly TRBD2 for D (6 bases). CDR1 and CDR2 from the germline V gene are SGHRS and YFSETQ. The CDR3 contains 15 residues. Trimming shortened V by 6 bases and J by 2 bases, and 18 bases separated the two germline ends.

This clonotype appeared many times. The CDR3 sequence: CAGGHFTDTQYF. The CDR3 nucleotides read TGCGCGGGGGGACACTTCACAGATACGCAGTATTTT. The gene calls are TRBV29-1 and TRBJ2-3; TRBD2 matches 8 bases. The length of the CDR3 is 12 residues. The germline V gene has CDR1 SQVTM and CDR2 ANQGSEA.

This clonotype was seen ten or more times. The chain combines TRBV12-3 or TRBV12-4 with TRBJ2-7, with 7 bases lining up with TRBD2. This CDR3 is built from 14 residues. Trimming cost V 3 bases and J 3 bases; bases outside gene matches: 5. Here the CDR3 reads CASSFQGLYYEQYF. The CDR3 DNA reads as TGTGCCAGCAGTTTTCAGGGACTATACTACGAGCAGTACTTC.

This clonotype showed up many times. The V call is TRBV12-3 or TRBV12-4, the J call TRBJ1-1, with TRBD1 identical over 7 bases. Losses at the gene ends were 7 bases for V and 4 bases for J; bases not matched to a gene: 6. The CDR3 totals 13 residues. The CDR3 is CASIKAGGTEAFF. The CDR3 bases are TGTGCCAGCATCAAAGCAGGGGGCACTGAAGCTTTCTTT.

Ten or more counts support this clonotype. The J gene is TRBJ1-1, the V gene TRBV7-8, with D tentatively TRBD1 (5 bases). The CDR3 is 15 amino acids. Germline V gives CDR1 SGHVS, CDR2 FQNEAQ. The V end lost 0 bases, the J end lost 1 base, and 9 bases lay between the germline ends. The CDR3 here is CASSLAQGTNTEAFF. The CDR3 nucleotides read TGTGCCAGCAGCTTAGCGCAGGGAACGAACACTGAAGCTTTCTTT.

This clonotype was picked up many times. The chain links TRBV10-3 to TRBJ2-7; 8 bases agree with TRBD1. The CDR3 has 15 amino acids. J gave up 0 bases and V 6 bases, and 7 bases lay outside the gene matches. From germline, CDR1 is ENHRY and CDR2 SYGVKD. CDR3 residues: CAIRGFGQGSYEQYF. CDR3 nucleotides: TGTGCCATCAGAGGTTTTGGACAGGGCTCCTACGAGCAGTACTTC.

Ten or more counts support this clonotype. This chain joins TRBV7-9 and TRBJ2-1, with 8 bases lining up with TRBD2. The V gene's germline CDR1 is SEHNR and CDR2 FQNEAQ (reference sequence). The CDR3 length is 17 residues. Trimming took 5 bases from V and 8 from J; bases not matched to a gene: 17. The CDR3 sequence is CASSPKRGTRVVDEQFF. Here the CDR3 DNA reads TGTGCCAGCAGCCCCAAACGGGGGACTAGGGTCGTCGATGAGCAGTTCTTC.

This clonotype was counted between two and nine times. This rearrangement joins TRBV27 to TRBJ2-1, with D hard to call. The V end lost 2 bases, the J end lost 2 bases, and 10 bases lay between the germline ends. In germline, CDR1 is MNHEY, CDR2 SMNVEV (reference sequence). The CDR3 consists of 15 residues. The DNA for the CDR3 is TGTGCCAGCAGTTTAGGCAGGCCTACCTACAATGAGCAGTTCTTC. It is translated as CASSLGRPTYNEQFF.

This clonotype has just a few counts. The chain links TRBV6-2 or TRBV6-3 to TRBJ2-5; no clear D. The CDR3 has 12 residues. Germline V lookup: CDR1 MNHEY, CDR2 SVGEGT. Between the trimmed V and J ends, which lost 0 bases and 5 bases, there was a span of 4 bases. This chain's CDR3 is CASSYSIETQYF. The CDR3 nucleotides read TGTGCCAGCAGTTACTCGATTGAGACCCAGTACTTC.

The J gene is TRBJ2-5, the V gene TRBV7-9; D ambiguous. Germline CDR1 and CDR2: SEHNR and FQNEAQ (reference sequence). This CDR3 is 13 amino acids long. Trimming took 7 bases from V and 2 from J, leaving 11 bases between them. CDR3 DNA sequence: TGTGCCAGCACCTGGACGGAACAAGAGACCCAGTACTTC. Translating gives CASTWTEQETQYF.

This clonotype was observed a handful of times. V and J are TRBV7-6 and TRBJ2-1, with TRBD2 matching 8 bases. This CDR3 contains 15 residues. Germline V gives CDR1 SGHVS, CDR2 FNYEAQ. Trimming at V came to 3 bases and at J to 7 bases, leaving 8 bases not matched to a gene. The DNA of the CDR3 is TGTGCCAGCAGCTTCTCAGCGGGAGCTATTAATGAGCAGTTCTTC. It is translated as CASSFSAGAINEQFF.

V gene TRBV7-8 combines with J gene TRBJ1-5; 8 bases map to TRBD1. Trimming cost V 3 bases and J 11 bases; bases outside gene matches: 12. Per germline, CDR1 SGHVS and CDR2 FQNEAQ. This CDR3 is built from 15 residues. CDR3: CASSLTDRDDYSQHF. CDR3 DNA sequence: TGTGCCAGCAGCTTGACGGACAGGGATGACTACTCCCAGCATTTT.

This sequence joins TRBV5-1 and TRBJ2-5, with 10 bases matching TRBD2. V trimming: 3 bases; J trimming: 4 bases; junction bases outside the gene matches: 9. Germline-derived CDR1 and CDR2 are SGHRS and YFSETQ. The CDR3 contains 16 residues. The CDR3 sequence: CASSSGLAPVGETQYF. The CDR3 DNA reads TGCGCCAGCAGCTCGGGACTAGCGCCAGTCGGAGAGACCCAGTACTTC.

The sample holds many counts of this clonotype. Written as DNA, the CDR3 is TGCGCCAGCAGCCCCCTACCGGCTGACCTCACAGATACGCAGTATTTT. Its translation: CASSPLPADLTDTQYF. V usage is TRBV5-1 and J usage is TRBJ2-3; D gene uncertain. Germline V lookup: CDR1 SGHRS, CDR2 YFSETQ. This CDR3 is 16 amino acids long. Deletions cut 4 bases from V and 2 bases from J, with 17 bases between. Using reference TRBV5-1 and TRBJ2-3 for the parts outside the CDR3, the full variable domain is KAGVTQTPRYLIKTRGQQVTLSCSPISGHRSVSWYQQTPGQGLQFLFEYFSETQRNKGNFPGRFSGRQFSNSRSEMNVSTLELGDSALYLCASSPLPADLTDTQYFGPGTRLTVL.

This clonotype was counted only a few times. The rearrangement joins TRBV3-1 to TRBJ2-1; 10 positions match TRBD1. Germline trimming cut 5 bases from V and 8 bases from J; bases unmatched to any gene: 9. CDR3 length: 15 amino acids. Germline V gene lookup returns CDR1 LGHDT and CDR2 YNNKEL (reference sequence). CDR3 DNA: TGTGCCAGCAGCGATGACAGGGGGCGCGGGGATGAGCAGTTCTTC. Its translation is CASSDDRGRGDEQFF.

This clonotype was counted at least ten times. The V and J genes are TRBV29-1 and TRBJ2-1; D possibly matches TRBD1 or TRBD2 (5 bases each). V shed 6 bases and J shed 8 bases, with 11 bases lying between them. Germline-derived CDR1 and CDR2 are SQVTM and ANQGSEA. This CDR3 is built from 11 residues. In DNA form, the CDR3 reads TGCAGCGTCGATATGGGGGATGAGCAGTTCTTC. It yields the protein CSVDMGDEQFF.

The table lists this clonotype with many counts. CDR3 in amino acids: CASSPGTHTDTQYF. The CDR3 DNA sequence: TGTGCCAGCAGTCCCGGGACCCACACAGATACGCAGTATTTT. V and J are TRBV12-3 or TRBV12-4 and TRBJ2-3; TRBD1 or TRBD2 may be the D gene (5 bases each). The ends were cut back, 5 bases at V and 2 bases at J, with 11 bases in the middle. The CDR3 loop spans 14 amino acids.

This clonotype was detected many times. J is TRBJ2-1 and V is TRBV24-1, with 9 bases lining up with TRBD1. V lost 5 bases to trimming and J lost 9 bases; unmatched junction nucleotides: 10. The CDR3 has 15 amino acids. CDR1 and CDR2 (germline): KGHDR, SFDVKD. CDR3 region: CATSAVDRGSGEQFF. CDR3 nucleotide sequence: TGTGCCACCAGTGCTGTCGACAGGGGGAGCGGTGAGCAGTTCTTC.

This chain joins TRBV5-6 and TRBJ2-2; 9 nucleotides agree with TRBD1. Looked up from germline, CDR1 is SGHDT and CDR2 is YYEEEE. The CDR3 has 16 amino acids. The ends lost 2 bases at V and 4 bases at J; junction bases unmatched: 6. CDR3 sequence reads: CASSFSGTGSTGELFF. The CDR3 DNA is TGTGCCAGCAGCTTTTCCGGGACAGGGAGCACCGGGGAGCTGTTTTTT.

This clonotype was seen a few times. This sequence joins TRBV5-1 and TRBJ2-2; 11 bases align to TRBD1. This CDR3 region has 16 residues. Unmatched junction bases numbered 8, after V lost 5 bases and J lost 5 bases. Germline V gene data show CDR1 as SGHRS and CDR2 as YFSETQ. The CDR3 loop reads CASRAGQGAWTGELFF. The CDR3 nucleotides are TGCGCCAGCAGGGCCGGACAGGGGGCGTGGACCGGGGAGCTGTTTTTT.

The sample holds a few counts of this clonotype. This chain uses TRBV5-1 with TRBJ2-6; D is undetermined. The CDR3 extends over 16 amino acids. Per germline, CDR1 SGHRS and CDR2 YFSETQ. V lost 0 bases and J lost 0, with 7 bases in between. CDR3 sequence (DNA): TGCGCCAGCAGCTTGGATCCCGGCTCTGGGGCCAACGTCCTGACTTTC. Protein sequence: CASSLDPGSGANVLTF.

In its sample, this clonotype was seen a few times. This sequence joins TRBV7-2 and TRBJ2-4; D ambiguous. Germline lookup yields CDR1 SGHTA and CDR2 FQGNSA. The CDR3 is made up of 15 amino acids. Trimming pared 1 base from V and 0 bases from J, leaving 7 bases between. The chain's CDR3 is CASSLGQVAKNIQYF. Here the CDR3 DNA reads TGTGCCAGCAGCTTAGGGCAAGTAGCCAAAAACATTCAGTACTTC. The full variable domain, in which reference TRBV7-2 and TRBJ2-4 provide the parts outside the CDR3, is GAGVSQSPSNKVTEKGKDVELRCDPISGHTALYWYRQSLGQGLEFLIYFQGNSAPDKSGLPSDRFSAERTGGSVSTLTIQRTQQEDSAVYLCASSLGQVAKNIQYFGAGTRLSVL.

This clonotype was detected many times. V gene TRBV20-1 combines with J gene TRBJ1-5, with 8 bases identical to TRBD1. The CDR3 consists of 15 residues. Per germline, CDR1 DFQATT and CDR2 SNEGSKA (reference sequence). V dropped 0 bases and J dropped 6; count of bases not matched to a gene: 7. CDR3 sequence reads: CSARDRVQGGQPQHF. CDR3 bases: TGCAGTGCTAGAGATCGAGTACAGGGGGGTCAGCCCCAGCATTTT.